This T cell receptor (beta chain) originates from a study of glioma-infiltrating T cells. Study context: About one million peripheral T cells were targeted at 4.5- to 10-fold coverage.

TCR alpha and beta CDR3 regions were amplified from RNA using iRepertoire nested multiplex PCR. TCRdb processed the multiplex PCR reads anew with MiXCR; each CDR3 protein has one entry. The top ten hold more than 10% of the sample, which has around 390,000 distinct CDR3 sequences, roughly 41% seen once. V gave up 6 bases and J gave up 3 bases; unmatched junction bases: 7. In germline, CDR1 is MGHRA, CDR2 YSYEKL. The CDR3 runs 17 residues. This clonotype was observed a handful of times. The sample comprised glioma tissue, nonneoplastic brain tissue, or PBMCs (not recorded which). The clonotype originates from a human donor with low-grade glioma or glioblastoma, undergoing nonglioma brain surgery, or in good health (not recorded which). The chain couples TRBV4-1 to TRBJ2-1, with 14 bases identical to TRBD2. The CDR3 loop reads CASRQTSGRAGYNEQFF. CDR3 sequence (DNA): TGCGCCAGCAGGCAGACTAGCGGGAGGGCCGGCTACAATGAGCAGTTCTTC.